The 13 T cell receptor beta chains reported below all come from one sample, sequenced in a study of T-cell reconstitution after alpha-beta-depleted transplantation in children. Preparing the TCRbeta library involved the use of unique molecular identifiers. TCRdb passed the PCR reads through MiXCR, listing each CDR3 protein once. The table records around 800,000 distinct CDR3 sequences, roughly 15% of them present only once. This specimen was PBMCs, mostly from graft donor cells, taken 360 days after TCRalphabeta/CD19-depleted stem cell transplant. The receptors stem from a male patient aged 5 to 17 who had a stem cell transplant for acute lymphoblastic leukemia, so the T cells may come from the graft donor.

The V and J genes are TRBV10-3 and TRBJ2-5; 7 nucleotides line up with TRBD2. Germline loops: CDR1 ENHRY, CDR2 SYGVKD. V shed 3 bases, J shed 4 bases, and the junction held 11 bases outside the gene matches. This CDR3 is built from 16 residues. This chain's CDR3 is CAISDSRIPGGETQYF. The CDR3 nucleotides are TGTGCCATCAGTGATTCACGAATACCGGGGGGAGAGACCCAGTACTTC.

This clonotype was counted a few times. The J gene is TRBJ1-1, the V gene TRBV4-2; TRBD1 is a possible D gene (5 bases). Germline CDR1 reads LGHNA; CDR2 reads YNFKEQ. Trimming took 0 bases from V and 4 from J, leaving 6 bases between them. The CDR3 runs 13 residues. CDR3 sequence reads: CASSQDGGTEAFF. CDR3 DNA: TGTGCCAGCAGCCAAGACGGGGGCACTGAAGCTTTCTTT.

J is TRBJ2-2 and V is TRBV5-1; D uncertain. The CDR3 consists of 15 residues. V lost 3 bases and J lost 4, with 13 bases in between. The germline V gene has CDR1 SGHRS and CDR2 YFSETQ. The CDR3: CASSSALQPTGELFF. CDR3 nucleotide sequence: TGCGCCAGCAGCTCCGCCCTCCAACCCACCGGGGAGCTGTTTTTT.

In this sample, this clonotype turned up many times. The chain's CDR3 is CASSSIPRQGSGTGELFF. CDR3 sequence (DNA): TGCGCCAGCAGCTCTATACCTCGACAGGGGAGTGGGACCGGGGAGCTGTTTTTT. This chain uses TRBV5-1 with TRBJ2-2, with 8 bases aligning to TRBD1. This CDR3 comprises 18 residues. After removal of 3 bases from V and 5 bases from J, the junction contained 15 bases not matched to a gene. Germline V gene data show CDR1 as SGHRS and CDR2 as YFSETQ.

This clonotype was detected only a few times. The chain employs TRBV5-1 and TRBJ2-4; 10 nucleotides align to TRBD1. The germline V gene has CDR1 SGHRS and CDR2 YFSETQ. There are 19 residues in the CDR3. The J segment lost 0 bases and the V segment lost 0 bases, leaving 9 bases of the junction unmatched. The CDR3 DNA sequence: TGCGCCAGCAGCTTGGGGGACAGGGGTCGCGGACCAGCCAAAAACATTCAGTACTTC. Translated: CASSLGDRGRGPAKNIQYF.

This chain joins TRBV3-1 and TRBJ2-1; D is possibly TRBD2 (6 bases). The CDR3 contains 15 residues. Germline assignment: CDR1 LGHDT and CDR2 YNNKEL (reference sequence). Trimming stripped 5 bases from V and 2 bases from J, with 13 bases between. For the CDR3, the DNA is TGTGCCAGCAGCAAAAGTTCGGGAGCCTACAATGAGCAGTTCTTC. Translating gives CASSKSSGAYNEQFF.

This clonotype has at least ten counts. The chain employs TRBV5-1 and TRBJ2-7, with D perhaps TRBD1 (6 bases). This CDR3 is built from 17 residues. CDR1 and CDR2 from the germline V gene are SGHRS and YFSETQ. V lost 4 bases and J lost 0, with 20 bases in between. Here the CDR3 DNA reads TGCGCCAGCAGCATTGGCCGTTTCAGGGGCATCTCCTACGAGCAGTACTTC. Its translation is CASSIGRFRGISYEQYF.

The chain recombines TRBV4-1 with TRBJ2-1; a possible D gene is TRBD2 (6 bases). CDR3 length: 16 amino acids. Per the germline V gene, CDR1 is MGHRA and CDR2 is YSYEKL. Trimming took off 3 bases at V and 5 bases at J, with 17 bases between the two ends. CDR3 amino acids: CASSHFLAGKDNEQFF. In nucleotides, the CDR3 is TGCGCCAGCAGCCACTTTCTGGCGGGAAAGGACAATGAGCAGTTCTTC.

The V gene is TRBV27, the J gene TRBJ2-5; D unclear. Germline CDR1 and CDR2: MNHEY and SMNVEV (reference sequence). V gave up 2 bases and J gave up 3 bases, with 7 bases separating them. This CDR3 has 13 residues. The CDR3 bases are TGTGCCAGCAGTTTAATTCCCGAAGAGACCCAGTACTTC. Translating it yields CASSLIPEETQYF.

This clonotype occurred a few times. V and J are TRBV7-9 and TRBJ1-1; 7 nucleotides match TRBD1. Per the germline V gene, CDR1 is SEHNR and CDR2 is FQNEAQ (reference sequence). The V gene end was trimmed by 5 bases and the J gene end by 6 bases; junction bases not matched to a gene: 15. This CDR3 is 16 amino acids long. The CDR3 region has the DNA TGTGCCAGCAGCGCTATTCGGGACAGACTTAAGGCTGAAGCTTTCTTT. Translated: CASSAIRDRLKAEAFF. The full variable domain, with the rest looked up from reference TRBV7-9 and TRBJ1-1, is DTGVSQNPRHKITKRGQNVTFRCDPISEHNRLYWYRQTLGQGPEFLTYFQNEAQLEKSRLLSDRFSAERPKGSFSTLEIQRTEQGDSAMYLCASSAIRDRLKAEAFFGQGTRLTVV.

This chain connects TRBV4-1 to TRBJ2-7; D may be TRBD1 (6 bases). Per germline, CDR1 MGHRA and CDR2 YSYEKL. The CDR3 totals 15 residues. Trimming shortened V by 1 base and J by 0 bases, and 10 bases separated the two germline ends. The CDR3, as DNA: TGCGCCAGCAGCCAAGGTTCAGGGGCCTCCTACGAGCAGTACTTC. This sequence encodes CASSQGSGASYEQYF.

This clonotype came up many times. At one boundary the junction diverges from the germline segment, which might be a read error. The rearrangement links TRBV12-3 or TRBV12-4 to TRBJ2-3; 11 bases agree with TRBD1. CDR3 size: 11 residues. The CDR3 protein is CASSSRDRGNF. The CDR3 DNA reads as TGTGCCAGCAGTTCCCGGGACAGGGGGAATTTT.

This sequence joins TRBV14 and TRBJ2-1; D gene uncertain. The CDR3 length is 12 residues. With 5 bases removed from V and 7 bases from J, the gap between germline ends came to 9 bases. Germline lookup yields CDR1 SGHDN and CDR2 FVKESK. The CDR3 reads CASSERSNEQFF. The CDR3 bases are TGTGCCAGCAGCGAACGATCTAATGAGCAGTTCTTC.